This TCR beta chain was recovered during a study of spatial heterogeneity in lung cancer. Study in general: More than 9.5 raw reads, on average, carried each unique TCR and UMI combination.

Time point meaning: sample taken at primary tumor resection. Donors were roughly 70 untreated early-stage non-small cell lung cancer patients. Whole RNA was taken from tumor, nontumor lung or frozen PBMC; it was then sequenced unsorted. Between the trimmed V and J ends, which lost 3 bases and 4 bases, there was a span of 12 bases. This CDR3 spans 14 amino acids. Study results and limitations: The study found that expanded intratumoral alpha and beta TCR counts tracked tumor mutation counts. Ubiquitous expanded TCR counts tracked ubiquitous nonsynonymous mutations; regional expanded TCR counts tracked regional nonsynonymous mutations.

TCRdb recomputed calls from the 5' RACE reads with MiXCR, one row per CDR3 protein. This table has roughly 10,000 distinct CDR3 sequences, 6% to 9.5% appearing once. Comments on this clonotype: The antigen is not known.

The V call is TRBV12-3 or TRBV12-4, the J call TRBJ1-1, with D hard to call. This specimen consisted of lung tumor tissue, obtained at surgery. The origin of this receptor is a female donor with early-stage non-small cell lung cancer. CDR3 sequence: CASSLDGRSTEAFF. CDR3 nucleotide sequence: TGTGCCAGCAGTTTGGACGGGCGGAGCACTGAAGCTTTCTTT.